Within the sample, the clone carrying this T cell receptor beta chain is medium-sized. These data come from a study of T-cell reconstitution after alpha-beta-depleted transplantation in children. Unique molecular identifiers tagged the TCRbeta library. TCRdb ran MiXCR on the PCR reads and lists one entry per CDR3 protein. Here the sample spans about 280,000 distinct CDR3 sequences, around 10% being singletons. This receptor was taken from a male patient aged 2 to 9 who had a stem cell transplant for chronic granulomatous disease, so the T cells may come from the graft donor. The sample here was peripheral blood, taken 180 days after TCRalphabeta/CD19-depleted stem cell transplant.

CDR3 loop: CSVGLRAGETQYF. The CDR3, as DNA: TGCAGCGTTGGTTTAAGGGCAGGGGAGACCCAGTACTTC. The rearrangement links TRBV29-1 to TRBJ2-5, with D possibly TRBD1 on 5 matching bases. Germline V gene lookup returns CDR1 SQVTM and CDR2 ANQGSEA. The CDR3 spans 13 residues. Between the trimmed V and J ends, which lost 4 bases and 5 bases, there was a span of 14 bases.